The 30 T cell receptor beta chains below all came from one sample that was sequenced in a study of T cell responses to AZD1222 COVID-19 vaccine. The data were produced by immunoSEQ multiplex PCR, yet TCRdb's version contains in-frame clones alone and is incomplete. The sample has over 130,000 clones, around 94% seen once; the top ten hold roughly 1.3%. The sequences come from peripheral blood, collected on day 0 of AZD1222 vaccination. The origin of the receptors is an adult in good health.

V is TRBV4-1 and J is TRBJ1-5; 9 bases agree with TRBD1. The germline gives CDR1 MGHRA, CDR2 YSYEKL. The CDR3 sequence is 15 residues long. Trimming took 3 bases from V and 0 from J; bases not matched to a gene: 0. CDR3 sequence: CASSQDRGSNQPQHF. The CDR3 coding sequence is TGCGCCAGCAGCCAGGACAGGGGTAGCAATCAGCCCCAGCATTTT.

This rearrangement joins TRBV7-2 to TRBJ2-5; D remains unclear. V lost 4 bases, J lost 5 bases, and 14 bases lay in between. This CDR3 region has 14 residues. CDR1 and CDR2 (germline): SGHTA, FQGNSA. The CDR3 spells CASSSTPSLETQYF. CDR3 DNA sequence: TGTGCCAGCAGCTCCACCCCCAGTCTCGAGACCCAGTACTTC.

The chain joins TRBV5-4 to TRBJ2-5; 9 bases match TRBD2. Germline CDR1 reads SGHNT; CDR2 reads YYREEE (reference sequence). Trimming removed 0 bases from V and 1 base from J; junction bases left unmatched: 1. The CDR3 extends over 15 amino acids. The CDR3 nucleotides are TGTGCCAGCAGCTTGGCACTAGCGGGCCAAGAGACCCAGTACTTC. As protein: CASSLALAGQETQYF.

The CDR3, as DNA: TGTGCCAGCAGTCAGGGACCGAATACCCAGCAGTACGTC. Amino acids: CASSQGPNTQQYV. This chain uses TRBV6-5 with TRBJ2-7, with D tentatively TRBD1 or TRBD2 (5 bases each). Deletions cut 5 bases from V and 8 bases from J, with 16 bases between. This CDR3 has 13 amino acids. Germline CDR1 is MNHEY and CDR2 is SVGAGI.

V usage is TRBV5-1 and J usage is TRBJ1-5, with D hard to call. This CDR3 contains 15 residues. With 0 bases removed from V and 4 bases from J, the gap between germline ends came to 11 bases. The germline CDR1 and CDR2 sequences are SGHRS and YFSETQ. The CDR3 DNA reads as TGCGCCAGCAGCTTGGTTTCTCTCCCAAATCAGCCCCAGCATTTT. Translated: CASSLVSLPNQPQHF.

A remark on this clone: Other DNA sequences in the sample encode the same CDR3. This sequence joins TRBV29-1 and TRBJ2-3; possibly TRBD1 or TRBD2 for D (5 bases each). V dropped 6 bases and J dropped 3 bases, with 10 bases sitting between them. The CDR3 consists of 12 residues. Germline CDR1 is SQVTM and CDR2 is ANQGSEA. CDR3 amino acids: CSVGESTDTQYF. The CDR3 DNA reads TGCAGCGTGGGGGAATCGACAGATACGCAGTATTTT.

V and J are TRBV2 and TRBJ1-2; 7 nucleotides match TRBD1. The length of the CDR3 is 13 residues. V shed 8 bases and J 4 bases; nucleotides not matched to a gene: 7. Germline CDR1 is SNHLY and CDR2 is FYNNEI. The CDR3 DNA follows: TGTGCCAGCCGATCCGGGACAGCCTATGGCTACACCTTC. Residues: CASRSGTAYGYTF.

CDR3 nucleotides: TGTGCCATCAGTGAGTTCCGAAACGGGGCGTCTGAAGCTTTCTTT. Translating gives CAISEFRNGASEAFF. The rearrangement uses TRBV10-3 and TRBJ1-1, with D tentatively TRBD1 (5 bases). The V gene lost 1 base and the J gene lost 6 bases, with 15 bases spanning the gap. This CDR3 is built from 15 residues. From germline, CDR1 is ENHRY and CDR2 SYGVKD.

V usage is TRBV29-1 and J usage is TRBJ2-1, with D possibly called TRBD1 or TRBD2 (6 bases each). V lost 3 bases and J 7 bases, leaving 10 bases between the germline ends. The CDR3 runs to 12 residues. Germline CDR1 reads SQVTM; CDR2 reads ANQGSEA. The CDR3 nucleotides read TGCAGCGTTGACAGGGGAGGTAATGAGCAGTTCTTC. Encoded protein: CSVDRGGNEQFF.

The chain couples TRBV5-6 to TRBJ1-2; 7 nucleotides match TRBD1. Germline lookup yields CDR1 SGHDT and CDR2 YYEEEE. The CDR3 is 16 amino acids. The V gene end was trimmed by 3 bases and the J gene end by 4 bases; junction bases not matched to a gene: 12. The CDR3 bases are TGTGCCAGCAGCTCCGCCGGGACAGAGGGATTCTATGGCTACACCTTC. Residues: CASSSAGTEGFYGYTF.

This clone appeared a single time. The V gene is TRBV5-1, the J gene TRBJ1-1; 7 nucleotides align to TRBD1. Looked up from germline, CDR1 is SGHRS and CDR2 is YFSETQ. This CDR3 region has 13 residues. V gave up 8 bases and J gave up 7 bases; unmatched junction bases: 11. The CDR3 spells CASTYRTGYEAFF. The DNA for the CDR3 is TGCGCCAGTACATACCGGACAGGATATGAAGCTTTCTTT.

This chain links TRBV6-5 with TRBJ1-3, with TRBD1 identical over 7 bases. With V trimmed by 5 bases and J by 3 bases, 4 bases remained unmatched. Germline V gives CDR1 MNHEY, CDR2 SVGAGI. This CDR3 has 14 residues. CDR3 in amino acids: CASSRTGVGNTIYF. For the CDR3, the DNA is TGTGCCAGCAGTCGTACAGGGGTTGGAAACACCATATATTTT.

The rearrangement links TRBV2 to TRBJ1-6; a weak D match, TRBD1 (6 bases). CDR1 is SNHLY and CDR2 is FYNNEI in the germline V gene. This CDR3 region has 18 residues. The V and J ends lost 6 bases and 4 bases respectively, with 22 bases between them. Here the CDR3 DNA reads TGTGCCAGCAGACAGGAAGGTTACAGGGCGCCATATAATTCACCCCTCCACTTT. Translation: CASRQEGYRAPYNSPLHF.

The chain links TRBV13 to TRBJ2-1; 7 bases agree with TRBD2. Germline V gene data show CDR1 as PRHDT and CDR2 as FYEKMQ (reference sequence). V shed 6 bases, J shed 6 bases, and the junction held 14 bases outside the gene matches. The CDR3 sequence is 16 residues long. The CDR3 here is CASSSVTGTIFNEQFF. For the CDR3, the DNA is TGTGCCAGCAGTTCTGTAACCGGGACTATATTCAATGAGCAGTTCTTC. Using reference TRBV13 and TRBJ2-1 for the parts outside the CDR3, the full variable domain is AAGVIQSPRHLIKEKRETATLKCYPIPRHDTVYWYQQGPGQDPQFLISFYEKMQSDKGSIPDRFSAQQFSDYHSELNMSSLELGDSALYFCASSSVTGTIFNEQFFGPGTRLTVL.

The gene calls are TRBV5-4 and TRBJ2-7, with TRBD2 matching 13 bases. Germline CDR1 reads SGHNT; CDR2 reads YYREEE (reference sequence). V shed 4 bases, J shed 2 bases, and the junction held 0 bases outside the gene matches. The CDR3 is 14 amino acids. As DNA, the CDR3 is TGTGCCAGCAGCACTAGCGGGGGGGCCTACGAGCAGTACGTC. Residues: CASSTSGGAYEQYV.

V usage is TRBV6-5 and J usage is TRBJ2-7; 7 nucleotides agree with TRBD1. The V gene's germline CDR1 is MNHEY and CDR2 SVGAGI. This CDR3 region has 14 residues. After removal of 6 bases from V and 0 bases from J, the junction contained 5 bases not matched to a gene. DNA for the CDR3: TGTGCCAGCAGGTTACACAGGGGCTCCTACGAGCAGTACGTC. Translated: CASRLHRGSYEQYV.

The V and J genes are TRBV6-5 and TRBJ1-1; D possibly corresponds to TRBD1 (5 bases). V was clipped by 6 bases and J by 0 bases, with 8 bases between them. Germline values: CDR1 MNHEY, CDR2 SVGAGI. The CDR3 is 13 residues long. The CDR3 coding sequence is TGTGCCAGCAGGTCGACAGTGAACACTGAAGCTTTCTTT. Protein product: CASRSTVNTEAFF.

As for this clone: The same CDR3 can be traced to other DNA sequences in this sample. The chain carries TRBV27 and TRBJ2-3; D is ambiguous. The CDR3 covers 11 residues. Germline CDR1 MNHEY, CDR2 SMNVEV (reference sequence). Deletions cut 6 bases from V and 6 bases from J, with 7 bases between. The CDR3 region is CASSTTDTQYF. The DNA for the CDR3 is TGTGCCAGCAGCACTACGGATACGCAGTATTTT.

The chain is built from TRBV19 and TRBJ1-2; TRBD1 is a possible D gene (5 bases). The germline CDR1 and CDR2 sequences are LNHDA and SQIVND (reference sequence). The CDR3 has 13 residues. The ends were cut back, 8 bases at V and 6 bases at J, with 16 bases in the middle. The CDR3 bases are TGTGCCAGTTGGGGGGGTGCCCTTAATGGCTACACCTTC. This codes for CASWGGALNGYTF.

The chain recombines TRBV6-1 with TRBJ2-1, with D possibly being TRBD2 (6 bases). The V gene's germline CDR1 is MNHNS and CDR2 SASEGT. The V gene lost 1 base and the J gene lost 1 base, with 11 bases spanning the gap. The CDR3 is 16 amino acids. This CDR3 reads CASSEGVSGSYNEQFF. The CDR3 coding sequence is TGTGCCAGCAGTGAAGGAGTTAGCGGATCCTACAATGAGCAGTTCTTC.

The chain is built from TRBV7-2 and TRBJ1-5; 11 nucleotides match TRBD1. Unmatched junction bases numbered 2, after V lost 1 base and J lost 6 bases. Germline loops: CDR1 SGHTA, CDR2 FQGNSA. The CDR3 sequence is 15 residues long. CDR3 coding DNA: TGTGCCAGCAGCTTAGGGACAGGGGGCTTTCAGCCCCAGCATTTT. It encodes CASSLGTGGFQPQHF.

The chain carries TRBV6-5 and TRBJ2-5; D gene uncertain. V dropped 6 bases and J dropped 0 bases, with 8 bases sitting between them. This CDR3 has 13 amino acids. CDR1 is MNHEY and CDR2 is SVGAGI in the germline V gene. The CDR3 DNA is TGTGCCAGCAGATTAGACTACCAAGAGACCCAGTACTTC. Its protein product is CASRLDYQETQYF.

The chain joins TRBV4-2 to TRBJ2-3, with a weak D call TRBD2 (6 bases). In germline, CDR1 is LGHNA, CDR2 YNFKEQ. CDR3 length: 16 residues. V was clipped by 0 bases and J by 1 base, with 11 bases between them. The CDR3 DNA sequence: TGTGCCAGCAGCCAAGATATGTCTAGCGGCACAGATACGCAGTATTTT. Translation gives CASSQDMSSGTDTQYF.

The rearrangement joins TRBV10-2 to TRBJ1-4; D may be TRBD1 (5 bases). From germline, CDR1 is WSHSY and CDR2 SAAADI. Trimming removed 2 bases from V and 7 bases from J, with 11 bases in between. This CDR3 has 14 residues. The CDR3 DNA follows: TGCGCCAGCAGTGAGGGGGGGACTGCTGAAAAACTGTTTTTT. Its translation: CASSEGGTAEKLFF.

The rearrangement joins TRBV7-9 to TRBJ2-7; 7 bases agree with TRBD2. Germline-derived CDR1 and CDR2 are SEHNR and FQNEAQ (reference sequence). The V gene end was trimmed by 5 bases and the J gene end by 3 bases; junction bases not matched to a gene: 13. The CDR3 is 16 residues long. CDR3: CASSPLALGGDYEQYV. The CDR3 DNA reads TGTGCCAGCAGCCCCCTCGCCCTTGGGGGGGACTACGAGCAGTACGTC.

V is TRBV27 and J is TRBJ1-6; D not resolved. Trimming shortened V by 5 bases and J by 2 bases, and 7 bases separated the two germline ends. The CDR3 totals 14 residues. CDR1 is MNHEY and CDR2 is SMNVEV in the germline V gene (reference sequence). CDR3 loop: CASSQGAYNSPLHF. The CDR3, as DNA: TGTGCCAGCAGTCAAGGAGCCTATAATTCACCCCTCCACTTT.

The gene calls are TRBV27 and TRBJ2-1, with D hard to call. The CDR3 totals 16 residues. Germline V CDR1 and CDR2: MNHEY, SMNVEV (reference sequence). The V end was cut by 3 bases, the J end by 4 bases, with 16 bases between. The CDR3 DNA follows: TGTGCCAGCAGTTTTTACGGGTTGCCCTTTTACAATGAGCAGTTCTTC. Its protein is CASSFYGLPFYNEQFF.

DNA for the CDR3: TGCGCCAGCAGCCAATCAACAGGGGGCGCCTACAATGAGCAGTTCTTC. This encodes CASSQSTGGAYNEQFF. The V and J genes are TRBV4-1 and TRBJ2-1; 9 positions agree with TRBD1. CDR1 and CDR2 (germline): MGHRA, YSYEKL. V trimming: 2 bases; J trimming: 2 bases; junction bases outside the gene matches: 4. The CDR3 runs to 16 residues.

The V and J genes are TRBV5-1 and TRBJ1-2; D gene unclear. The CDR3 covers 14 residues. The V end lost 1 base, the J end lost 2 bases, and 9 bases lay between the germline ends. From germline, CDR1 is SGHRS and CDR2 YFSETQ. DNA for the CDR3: TGCGCCAGCAGCTTGAGCCAGCAAAACTATGGCTACACCTTC. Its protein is CASSLSQQNYGYTF.

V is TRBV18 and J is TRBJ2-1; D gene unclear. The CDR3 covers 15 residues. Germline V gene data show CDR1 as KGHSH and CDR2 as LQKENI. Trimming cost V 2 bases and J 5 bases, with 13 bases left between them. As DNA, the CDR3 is TGTGCCAGCTCACCATTTTCGAACGTGAACAATGAGCAGTTCTTC. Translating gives CASSPFSNVNNEQFF.